A single sample gave rise to the 13 T cell receptor beta chains below, sequenced in a study of breast tumors, draining lymph nodes, adjacent tissues. Axillary draining lymph nodes of breast cancer patients supplied the node samples. MiXCR, run by TCRdb on the multiplex PCR reads, gives a single entry per CDR3 protein. The sample has 290,000 or so distinct CDR3 sequences, 30% seen once; the top ten hold about 1%. Sequencing input: axillary lymph node tissue. These receptors were obtained from a female donor with breast cancer. Some clones in this sample may be carry-over from other donors' samples.

In this sample, this clonotype turned up many times. The chain joins TRBV20-1 to TRBJ2-3; a possible D gene is TRBD1 (5 bases). The V end was cut by 0 bases, the J end by 3 bases, with 10 bases between. This CDR3 comprises 14 residues. Germline V CDR1 and CDR2: DFQATT, SNEGSKA (reference sequence). CDR3 DNA sequence: TGCAGTGCTAGAGAGGCAGGGAATACAGATACGCAGTATTTT. This encodes CSAREAGNTDTQYF.

J is TRBJ2-3 and V is TRBV20-1; 12 bases are shared with TRBD2. This CDR3 has 18 amino acids. In germline, CDR1 is DFQATT, CDR2 SNEGSKA (reference sequence). Trimming cost V 5 bases and J 1 base; bases outside gene matches: 13. CDR3 sequence: CSASAWTSGTLGTDTQYF. Written as DNA, the CDR3 is TGCAGTGCTTCTGCATGGACTAGCGGGACACTGGGCACAGATACGCAGTATTTT.

Concerning this clonotype itself: A much larger clone lies a single base off, so this may be a read error. The chain is built from TRBV7-2 and TRBJ2-1, with D possibly being TRBD2 (5 bases). The CDR3 has 12 amino acids. The germline V and J ends were trimmed by 2 bases and 12 bases, with 11 bases remaining between them. In germline, CDR1 is SGHTA, CDR2 FQGNSA. In DNA, the CDR3 is TGTGCCAGCAGCTTAAAAGAGGGTGGGCAGTTCTTC. Translating it yields CASSLKEGGQFF. Variable domain in full (rest from reference TRBV7-2 and TRBJ2-1): GAGVSQSPSNKVTEKGKDVELRCDPISGHTALYWYRQSLGQGLEFLIYFQGNSAPDKSGLPSDRFSAERTGGSVSTLTIQRTQQEDSAVYLCASSLKEGGQFFGPGTRLTVL.

This clonotype was detected many times. V gene TRBV28 combines with J gene TRBJ1-6; 7 nucleotides agree with TRBD1. There are 14 residues in the CDR3. V shed 6 bases, J shed 6 bases, and the junction held 5 bases outside the gene matches. Germline CDR1 is MDHEN and CDR2 is SYDVKM. CDR3 bases: TGTGCCAGCAGACCCGGGACAGCTAATTCACCCCTCCACTTT. Encoded protein: CASRPGTANSPLHF. Using reference TRBV28 and TRBJ1-6 for the parts outside the CDR3, the full variable domain is DVKVTQSSRYLVKRTGEKVFLECVQDMDHENMFWYRQDPGLGLRLIYFSYDVKMKEKGDIPEGYSVSREKKERFSLILESASTNQTSMYLCASRPGTANSPLHFGNGTRLTVT.

This chain connects TRBV2 to TRBJ2-1; 11 bases agree with TRBD2. Germline CDR1 is SNHLY and CDR2 is FYNNEI. The CDR3 has 17 amino acids. V dropped 4 bases and J dropped 3; count of bases not matched to a gene: 8. The CDR3 region is CASSGIWTSGFYNEQFF. DNA of the CDR3: TGTGCCAGCAGTGGGATTTGGACTAGCGGGTTCTACAATGAGCAGTTCTTC. The whole variable domain, filled in from reference TRBV2 and TRBJ2-1, reads EPEVTQTPSHQVTQMGQEVILRCVPISNHLYFYWYRQILGQKVEFLVSFYNNEISEKSEIFDDQFSVERPDGSNFTLKIRSTKLEDSAMYFCASSGIWTSGFYNEQFFGPGTRLTVL.

This chain connects TRBV29-1 to TRBJ1-4, with 7 nucleotides matching TRBD1. J lost 6 bases, V lost 5 bases, and 9 bases had no gene match. There are 14 residues in the CDR3. Germline V gene data show CDR1 as SQVTM and CDR2 as ANQGSEA. CDR3 in DNA: TGCAGCGTTAGCCAGGGGGGTTGGGATGAAAAACTGTTTTTT. Its translation: CSVSQGGWDEKLFF.

About this clonotype itself: This may be a read error, as it is one base from a much larger clone. V is TRBV5-6 and J is TRBJ2-7; D is perhaps TRBD1 or TRBD2 (5 bases each). This CDR3 is built from 14 residues. The germline V gene has CDR1 SGHDT and CDR2 YYEEEE. CDR3 sequence reads: CAGSLGRPSYEQYF. The DNA of the CDR3 is TGTGCCGGCAGCTTGGGACGGCCCTCCTACGAGCAGTACTTC.

This clonotype was seen repeatedly, ten times or more. This sequence joins TRBV20-1 and TRBJ2-7; 9 positions agree with TRBD2. CDR1 and CDR2 (germline): DFQATT, SNEGSKA (reference sequence). The CDR3 has 16 residues. V dropped 0 bases and J dropped 6; count of bases not matched to a gene: 12. The CDR3 region has the DNA TGCAGTGCTAGAGATCTAGGGCTAGCGGGAAGGCCCGAGCAGTACTTC. This codes for CSARDLGLAGRPEQYF.

This clonotype was observed many times. The rearrangement links TRBV2 to TRBJ2-7; TRBD2 agrees at 9 bases. Germline CDR1 and CDR2: SNHLY and FYNNEI. J lost 3 bases, V lost 7 bases, and 1 base had no gene match. The CDR3 totals 12 residues. CDR3 sequence reads: CASNSGGYEQYF. The CDR3 nucleotides read TGTGCCAGCAATAGCGGGGGCTACGAGCAGTACTTC. The whole variable domain, filled in from reference TRBV2 and TRBJ2-7, reads EPEVTQTPSHQVTQMGQEVILRCVPISNHLYFYWYRQILGQKVEFLVSFYNNEISEKSEIFDDQFSVERPDGSNFTLKIRSTKLEDSAMYFCASNSGGYEQYFGPGTRLTVT.

This clonotype was recorded at least ten times. The V call is TRBV12-3 or TRBV12-4, the J call TRBJ1-5; unclear D gene. Trimming cost V 6 bases and J 0 bases, with 12 bases left between them. The CDR3 loop spans 15 amino acids. The CDR3 DNA is TGTGCCAGCAGCGAGCTGGGGAATAGCAATCAGCCCCAGCATTTT. It specifies CASSELGNSNQPQHF.

This clonotype was seen ten or more times. V gene TRBV30 combines with J gene TRBJ1-6; possible D gene TRBD1, 5 bases. V was clipped by 5 bases and J by 7 bases, with 9 bases between them. This CDR3 is built from 12 residues. Looked up from germline, CDR1 is GTSNPN and CDR2 is SVGIG (reference sequence). CDR3: CAWAAGNSPLHF. The CDR3 DNA follows: TGTGCCTGGGCCGCAGGGAATTCACCCCTCCACTTT.

This clonotype was detected a few times. A much bigger clone sits one base away, suggesting this may be a read error. The chain is built from TRBV20-1 and TRBJ1-3, with D tentatively TRBD1 (6 bases). The V end lost 6 bases, the J end lost 9 bases, and 21 bases lay between the germline ends. The CDR3 covers 14 residues. Germline V gene lookup returns CDR1 DFQATT and CDR2 SNEGSKA (reference sequence). The CDR3 here is CSARRDIGKTTIYF. CDR3 nucleotides: TGCAGTGCGAGGCGGGACATTGGAAAGACCACCATATATTTT.

In this sample, this clonotype turned up once. The chain couples TRBV29-1 to TRBJ2-1; D might be TRBD2 (6 bases). The V end lost 8 bases, the J end lost 4 bases, and 15 bases lay between the germline ends. Per the germline V gene, CDR1 is SQVTM and CDR2 is ANQGSEA. The CDR3 loop spans 13 amino acids. The CDR3 DNA sequence: TGCAGCTTGGCGGGGAATTTGTACAATGAGCAGTTCTTC. Translating gives CSLAGNLYNEQFF.